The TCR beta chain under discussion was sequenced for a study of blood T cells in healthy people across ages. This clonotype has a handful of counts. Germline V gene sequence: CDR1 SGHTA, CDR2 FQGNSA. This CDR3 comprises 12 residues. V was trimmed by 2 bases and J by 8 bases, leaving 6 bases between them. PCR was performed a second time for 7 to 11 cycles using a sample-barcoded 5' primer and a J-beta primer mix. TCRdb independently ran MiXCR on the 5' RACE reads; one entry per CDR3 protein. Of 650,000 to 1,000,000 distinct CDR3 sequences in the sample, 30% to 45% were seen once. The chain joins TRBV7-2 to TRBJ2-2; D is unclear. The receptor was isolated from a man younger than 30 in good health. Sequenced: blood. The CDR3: CASSLRLGELFF. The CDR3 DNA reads TGTGCCAGCAGCTTAAGGCTGGGGGAGCTGTTTTTT.